In this sample, the clone carrying this T cell receptor (beta chain) turned up once. The sample belongs to a study of T cell responses to AZD1222 COVID-19 vaccine. Assay: immunoSEQ multiplex PCR; the TCRdb copy retains only in-frame clones and omits some. The sample consists of fewer than 110,000 clones, roughly 89% of them appearing once. Germline V lookup: CDR1 SGHDT, CDR2 YYEEEE. This CDR3 region has 14 residues. The junction had 7 bases not matched to a gene; V was cut back by 4 bases and J by 6 bases. The rearrangement joins TRBV5-6 to TRBJ1-5; TRBD1 matches 7 bases. This TCR derives from an adult in good health. The sequences come from peripheral blood, collected on day 0 of AZD1222 vaccination. The CDR3: CASSMKGASQPQHF. CDR3 coding DNA: TGTGCCAGCAGCATGAAGGGGGCGAGTCAGCCCCAGCATTTT.